This TCR beta chain was captured by sequencing in a study of blood T cells in healthy people across ages (dated by TCRdb to the mid-2010s). Some background on the complete study: Template switching captured roughly one uniquely barcoded TCR beta cDNA molecule per two T cells in model experiments. Age-related changes in TCR beta repertoire diversity were measured in the study by deep sequencing normalized with unique cDNA molecular identifiers. Donors were grouped into four age groups: young (average approximately 15 years), middle-aged (around 39), aged (approximately 67) and long-lived (over 80). To avoid experimental bias, donors of different ages were spread randomly across the sequencing lanes. Two additional independent replicas of 1 million unique cDNA reads from the same blood draw were analyzed for two donors (one aged 18 to 30 and one aged 80 or older). Points the paper makes about the study in general: Since profiling was done on bulk unsorted PBMCs, naive and antigen-experienced compartments could not be conclusively compared. Estimates of total diversity from one million sequenced T cells were regarded as lower bounds and underestimates. The CMV infection status of donors was not known, potentially confounding age-related changes in expanded clonotypes. Observed TCR beta diversity correlated strongly with the percentage of naive T cells measured by flow cytometry. Compared with the aged group, the long-lived group had more naive CD4+ T cells, fewer expanded clones and increased TCR diversity, a pattern suggesting age selection. As age increased, observed TCR beta diversity per million T cells dropped in a roughly linear way, and a significant reduction was already evident by age 40.

The library was generated by 5' RACE. Sequencing was performed on an Illumina HiSeq 2500. The second PCR ran for about 7 to 11 cycles and used a J-beta primer mix along with a sample-barcoded 5' primer. A unique molecular identifier was introduced onto each TCR beta cDNA molecule by a template-switch 5' adaptor carrying 12 random nucleotides. Each sample yielded at least 2.5 million CDR3-containing paired-end reads. The Mint cDNA synthesis kit, primed by a TRBC-specific oligonucleotide, was used to synthesize first-strand cDNA from all RNA. After uracil-DNA glycosylase treatment, a first 18-cycle PCR used universal primers M1SS and BC2_uni_R on all cDNA. The authors processed their data as follows. Normalization of each sample was performed by random selection of 1 million high-quality reads, each carrying a distinct molecular identifier. Instead of being binned into consensus sequences, reads that shared molecular identifiers were thrown out. MiTCR, with a Q25 quality threshold and the strictest error-elimination algorithm, was used for CDR3 identification, clonotype clustering and error correction. A nonparametric unseen species model with Euler transformation was used to estimate lower-bound total TCR beta diversity. TCRdb ran its own pipeline on the public reads, namely fastp trimming at Q25 and MiXCR clone calling, and kept in-frame beta chains. Each CDR3 protein appears once, grouped with its most common genes and DNA. In this record, the V and J calls reflect TCRdb's handling and not the investigators' own analysis. The sample data list roughly 1,500,000 distinct CDR3 sequences, and almost 35% of these were observed just once. The top ten hold approximately 10% of the sample.

Note on this clonotype: Its target antigen remains unknown. Here the CDR3 omits its conserved ending phenylalanine or tryptophan, so a read error is the likely source.

Systemically healthy Caucasian individuals from Russia, 39 in total and aged roughly 6 to 100 years, were included as donors. Each donor gave around 9 milliliters of peripheral blood, collected into EDTA-treated Vacutainer tubes. Ficoll-Paque density-gradient centrifugation was used to isolate PBMCs, with at least 6.5 million per sample. Total RNA was extracted from PBMCs with Trizol reagent, with at least 5 micrograms obtained per sample. Naive CD45RAhigh/CD27high T cell percentages were measured by flow cytometry on a PBMC aliquot from every donor. Trimming removed 3 bases from V and 1 base from J; the gene matches leave 6 bases unexplained. The CDR3 contains 17 residues when both ends are counted. The entry retains the CDR3 DNA only, 51 bases that are in frame from base 1. In the germline V gene (reference sequence), CDR1 corresponds to LGHDT and CDR2 to YNNKEL.

The chain uses TRBV3-1 and TRBJ2-3; the junction holds 11 bases that match TRBD2. The sequence derives from a woman aged 25-40 years in good health. Input material: blood. The DNA sequence is as follows: TGTGCCAGCAGCCAGGGCCTAGCGGGAGGACGCACAGATACGCAGTATTGT. This codes for CASSQGLAGGRTDTQYC.